These T cell receptor beta chains were read from a single sample in a study of graft-versus-host responses after intestinal transplantation. Profiled with immunoSEQ multiplex PCR; TCRdb holds only in-frame clones, not every one. The sample lists about 63,000 clones; approximately 91% were seen once. Sequences were derived from ileum tissue, sampled less than 400 days after transplant. The receptors here all came from a human patient who received an intestinal transplant, so some T cells may come from the graft donor. CDR3s include the opening cysteine and the closing phenylalanine or tryptophan. A D gene is named only where the DNA matches it firmly. Part of the rows lack a size; the others show once, few, many or a class for expanded clones.

.	TRBV29-1	.	TRBJ2-7	TGCAGCGTGATTGAGCGAGGGGCTGACTACGAGCAGTACTTC	CSVIERGADYEQYF
TRBD1	TRBV28	.	TRBJ1-1	TGTGCCAGCAGTCCACAGGGGTTGGGAGCTTTCTTT	CASSPQGLGAFF
.	TRBV4-1	.	TRBJ2-4	TGCGCCAGCAGCCAAGTGAAGGTGGGTCATGAGGGTGGAAACATTCAGTACTTC	CASSQVKVGHEGGNIQYF
.	TRBV18	.	TRBJ2-5	TGTGCCAGCTCACCAAGGGGCCTCTCCCAAGAGACCCAGTACTTC	CASSPRGLSQETQYF
TRBD2	TRBV6-5	.	TRBJ2-2	TGTGCCAGCAGTTATATGAGCGGGGCCCTGGGGGAGCTGTTTTTT	CASSYMSGALGELFF
.	TRBV7-2	.	TRBJ2-5	TGTGCCAGCAGCTTAAGTCAAGCCGAGACCCAGTACTTC	CASSLSQAETQYF
.	TRBV5-1	.	TRBJ2-7	TGCGCCAGCAGCTTCGCCCCGTGGGGGGCAGGCGAGCAGTACTTC	CASSFAPWGAGEQYF
TRBD2	TRBV4-2	.	TRBJ2-5	TGTGCCAGCAGCCAAGTCCCCCTAGCGGGAGGAGAGACCCAGTACTTC	CASSQVPLAGGETQYF
TRBD1	TRBV6-5	.	TRBJ1-5	TGTGCCAGCAGTTTCACAGGGGGCGTTAATCAGCCCCAGCATTTT	CASSFTGGVNQPQHF
TRBD1	TRBV6-5	.	TRBJ1-4	TGTGCCAGCAGTTACTCGCGGACAGGCGGGCTGTTTTTT	CASSYSRTGGLFF
TRBD2	TRBV10-1	.	TRBJ2-5	TGCGCCAGCAGGGGGGGGTCTGTACAAGAGACCCAGTACTTC	CASRGGSVQETQYF
.	TRBV25-1	.	TRBJ2-7	TGTGCCAGCGGTCCGGTGGGGGTCTACGAGCAGTACTTC	CASGPVGVYEQYF
.	TRBV10-3	.	TRBJ1-3	TGTGCCATCAGGCCCTCCGGATCTGGAAACACCATATATTTT	CAIRPSGSGNTIYF
.	TRBV29-1	.	TRBJ1-1	TGCAGCGTTGAGGGCACTGAAGCTTTCTTT	CSVEGTEAFF
TRBD2	TRBV7-2	.	TRBJ2-7	TGTGCCAGCAGGCAATCTAGCGGGGGGGCCGGTGAGCAGTACTTC	CASRQSSGGAGEQYF
TRBD1	TRBV6-1	.	TRBJ1-3	TGTGCCAGCACTGGGACAGGGAAGGCTGGAAACACCATATATTTT	CASTGTGKAGNTIYF
.	TRBV6-1	.	TRBJ2-7	TGTGCCACCAAAACCACCTCGGGAAAGGGCTACGAGCAGTACTTC	CATKTTSGKGYEQYF
.	TRBV19	.	TRBJ2-7	TGTGCCAGTAGTTTTGACATCTCCTACGAGCAGTACTTC	CASSFDISYEQYF
TRBD2	TRBV29-1	.	TRBJ2-3	TGCAGCGTTGGGCCGGGACTAGCGGTGGCTAGCACAGATACGCAGTATTTT	CSVGPGLAVASTDTQYF
.	TRBV2	once	TRBJ2-7	TGTGCCAGCAGATACGAACAGGCGAGCTCCTACGAGCAGTACTTC	CASRYEQASSYEQYF
.	TRBV5-4	.	TRBJ2-5	TGTGCCAGCAGCTTAAGAGCTTCTGAGACCCAGTACTTC	CASSLRASETQYF
.	TRBV27	.	TRBJ2-1	TGTGCCAGCAGTCACCCAGGAGACGAGAACAATGAGCAGTTCTTC	CASSHPGDENNEQFF
TRBD2	TRBV11-2	.	TRBJ2-1	TGTGCCAGCAGCTTAGGGACTAGCGGGTACAATGAGCAGTTCTTC	CASSLGTSGYNEQFF
.	TRBV18	.	TRBJ2-5	TGTGCCAGCTCACCCGGAGAGACCCAGTACTTC	CASSPGETQYF
.	TRBV5-1	.	TRBJ2-7	TGCGCCAGCAGCCTCCGTATGTTGGGACGGGAGAGGTCCTACGAGCAGTACTTC	CASSLRMLGRERSYEQYF
TRBD2	TRBV9	.	TRBJ2-1	TGTGCCAGCAGCGTCTTCTCGGGGGGGCCTGGCAATGAGCAGTTCTTC	CASSVFSGGPGNEQFF
.	TRBV6-5	.	TRBJ1-2	TGTGCCAGCAGTCACGGGGCCGGCTACACCTTC	CASSHGAGYTF
TRBD2	TRBV30	.	TRBJ2-7	TGTGCCTGGACTAGCGGGTTGTACGAGCAGTACTTC	CAWTSGLYEQYF
TRBD1	TRBV7-7	.	TRBJ1-2	TGTGCTAGCAGCTATAAGGGACAGTTTAATGGCTACACCTTC	CASSYKGQFNGYTF
.	TRBV2	.	TRBJ1-3	TGTGCCAGCAGTGAATTTATAAGGGCGGATAGGTCTGGAAACACCATATATTTT	CASSEFIRADRSGNTIYF
.	TRBV7-5	.	TRBJ2-1	TGTGCCAGAAGCTTATCCCCCGGGAGCCTTTACAATGAGCAGTTCTTC	CARSLSPGSLYNEQFF
.	TRBV6-5	.	TRBJ2-1	TGTGCCAGCAGTTACTCACGTTACAATGAGCAGTTCTTC	CASSYSRYNEQFF
TRBD1	TRBV19	.	TRBJ2-7	TGTGCCAGTAGTGCCGGGACAGGGGGTTGGGAGCAGTACTTC	CASSAGTGGWEQYF
.	TRBV6-5	.	TRBJ2-5	TGTGCCAGCAGTCAAACTATGGAGACCCAGTACTTC	CASSQTMETQYF
TRBD2	TRBV2	.	TRBJ2-5	TGTGCCTCACGGACTAGCTCCCTCCAAGAGACCCAGTACTTC	CASRTSSLQETQYF
.	TRBV15	.	TRBJ2-2	TGTGCCACCAGCAGAGATGTTCCAGGGGTGAACACCGGGGAGCTGTTTTTT	CATSRDVPGVNTGELFF
.	TRBV10-2	.	TRBJ2-5	TGCGCCAGCAACCGGGCGGGATCCCAAGAGACCCAGTACTTC	CASNRAGSQETQYF
.	TRBV18	.	TRBJ1-2	TGTGCCAGCTCACCGGCAGGATCTCCTTCACAGGGCTACACCTTC	CASSPAGSPSQGYTF
TRBD2	TRBV14	.	TRBJ2-7	TGTGCCAGCAGTCGAAAGGGACTAGCGGGAGTCAATGAGCAGTACTTC	CASSRKGLAGVNEQYF
.	TRBV4-1	once	TRBJ2-7	TGCGCCAGCAGCCAAGGAGAGAGACCCGAGCAGTACTTC	CASSQGERPEQYF
.	TRBV6-5	.	TRBJ1-3	TGTGCCAGCAGTCCCGCTACGATCTCTGGAAACACCATATATTTT	CASSPATISGNTIYF
.	TRBV19	.	TRBJ2-1	TGTGCCACCGGGACCATTCCCTACAATGAGCAGTTCTTC	CATGTIPYNEQFF
.	TRBV9	.	TRBJ2-3	TGTGCCAGCAGCGTTAGCCCAAAAGCAGGGATCACAGATACGCAGTATTTT	CASSVSPKAGITDTQYF